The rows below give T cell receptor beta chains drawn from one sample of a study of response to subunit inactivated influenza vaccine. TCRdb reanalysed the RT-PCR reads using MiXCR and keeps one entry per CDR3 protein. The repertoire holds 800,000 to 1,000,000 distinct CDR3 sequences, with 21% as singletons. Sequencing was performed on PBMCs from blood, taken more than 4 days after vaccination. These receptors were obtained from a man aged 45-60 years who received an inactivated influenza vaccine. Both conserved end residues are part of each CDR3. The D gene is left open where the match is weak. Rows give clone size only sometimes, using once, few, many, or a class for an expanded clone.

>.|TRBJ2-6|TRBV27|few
CASSLGTGSGANVLTF
TGTGCCAGCAGCTTGGGAACAGGGTCTGGGGCCAACGTCCTGACTTTC
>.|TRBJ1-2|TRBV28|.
CASSLNGVWYGYTF
TGTGCCAGCAGTTTAAATGGGGTGTGGTATGGCTACACCTTC
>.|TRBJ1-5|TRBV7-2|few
CASSEGGGPNQPQHF
TGTGCCAGCAGTGAAGGAGGGGGTCCGAATCAGCCCCAGCATTTT
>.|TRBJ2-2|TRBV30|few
CAWSIGTYTGELFF
TGTGCCTGGAGTATAGGGACTTACACCGGGGAGCTGTTTTTT
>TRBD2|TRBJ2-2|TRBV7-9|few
CATLVRAGFTGELFF
TGTGCCACCCTGGTACGAGCGGGATTCACCGGGGAGCTGTTTTTT
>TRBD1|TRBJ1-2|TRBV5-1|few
CASSWGQGLANYGYTF
TGCGCCAGCAGCTGGGGACAGGGCCTAGCTAACTATGGCTACACCTTC
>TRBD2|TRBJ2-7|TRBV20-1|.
CSARGLAGVAEQYF
TGCAGTGCTCGTGGACTAGCGGGTGTCGCCGAGCAGTACTTC
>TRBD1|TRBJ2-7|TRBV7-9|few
CASSLATGTGPYEQYF
TGTGCCAGCAGCTTAGCTACCGGGACAGGGCCCTACGAGCAGTACTTC
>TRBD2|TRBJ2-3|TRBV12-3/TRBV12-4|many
CASNTPGTSGRAQYF
TGTGCCAGCAATACACCCGGGACTAGCGGGAGAGCGCAGTATTTT
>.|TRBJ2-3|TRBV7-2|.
CASSSRRGVAADTQYF
TGTGCCAGCAGCTCAAGGAGGGGGGTTGCGGCAGATACGCAGTATTTT
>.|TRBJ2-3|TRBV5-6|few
CASSLDPGRADTQYF
TGTGCCAGCAGCTTGGATCCAGGGCGGGCAGATACGCAGTATTTT
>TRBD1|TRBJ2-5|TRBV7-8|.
CASSSPMGQRGETQYF
TGTGCCAGCAGCTCACCGATGGGACAGAGGGGAGAGACCCAGTACTTC
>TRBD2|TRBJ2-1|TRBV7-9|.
CASRGAGGDEQFF
TGTGCCAGCCGGGGGGCGGGGGGCGATGAGCAGTTCTTC
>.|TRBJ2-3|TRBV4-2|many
CAAAGTSTDTQYF
TGTGCCGCGGCTGGGACTAGCACAGATACGCAGTATTTT
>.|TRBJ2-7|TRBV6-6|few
CATEGGSEQYF
TGTGCCACAGAGGGGGGTTCCGAGCAGTACTTC
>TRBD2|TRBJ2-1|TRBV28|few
CASRTSGLAGNEQFF
TGTGCCAGCAGAACCTCGGGACTAGCCGGTAATGAGCAGTTCTTC
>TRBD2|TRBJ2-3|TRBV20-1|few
CSAPGTIETDTQYF
TGCAGTGCCCCTGGGACTATCGAAACAGATACGCAGTATTTT
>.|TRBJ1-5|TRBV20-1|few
CSAREQKLSNQPQHF
TGCAGTGCCCGCGAACAGAAGTTGAGCAATCAGCCCCAGCATTTT
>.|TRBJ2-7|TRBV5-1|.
CASSLDEAEYF
TGCGCCAGCAGCTTGGACGAGGCAGAATACTTC
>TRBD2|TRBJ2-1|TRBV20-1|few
CSATLAGAWDEQFF
TGCAGTGCAACACTAGCGGGAGCGTGGGATGAGCAGTTCTTC
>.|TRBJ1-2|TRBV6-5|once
CASSKRNYGYTF
TGTGCCAGCAGCAAACGGAACTATGGCTACACCTTC
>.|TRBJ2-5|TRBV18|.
CASSPSAETQYF
TGTGCCAGCTCACCGTCGGCCGAGACCCAGTACTTC
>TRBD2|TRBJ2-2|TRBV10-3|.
CATQISGRVSRNTGELFF
TGTGCCACTCAAATTAGCGGGAGGGTCTCTCGAAACACCGGGGAGCTGTTTTTT
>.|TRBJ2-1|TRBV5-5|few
CASSFVRDEQFF
TGTGCCAGCAGCTTCGTCAGGGATGAGCAGTTCTTC
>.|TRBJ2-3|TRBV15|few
CATSRDRAFTDTQYF
TGTGCCACCAGCAGAGATAGGGCCTTCACAGATACGCAGTATTTT
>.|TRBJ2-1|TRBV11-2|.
CASSLGLLYEQFF
TGTGCCAGCAGCTTAGGACTCCTCTACGAGCAGTTCTTC